The subject of this entry is one T cell receptor (beta chain). Its antigen remains unknown. The CDR3 length is 13 residues. Trimming pared 5 bases from V and 4 bases from J, leaving 12 bases between. Looked up from germline, CDR1 is LNHNV and CDR2 is YYDKDF (reference sequence). This entry belongs to a study of shared clonotypes between healthy human individuals. About the research overall: Donors were a couple of women and a few men aged 18 to 49.

The study, taken as a whole, reports: Relative to memory subsets, naive subsets generally showed larger estimated richness.

It was at deep level that the assay was run. Each replicate PCR on the sorted subsets used 200 to 250 ng DNA (roughly 30,000 T cell genomes). Clones were sequenced by immunoSEQ multiplex PCR, and TCRdb holds only the in-frame ones, with some missing. The sample includes some 500,000 clones, 95% to 97% of them seen just once. J is TRBJ2-7 and V is TRBV15; D gene uncertain. This TCR came from a woman aged 25 to 39 in good health. Source material: naive CD4+ T cells sorted from blood. Subset given: CD45RA+ positively selected. The CDR3 loop reads CATSSEMGYEQYF. The CDR3 region has the DNA TGTGCCACCAGCTCAGAGATGGGATACGAGCAGTACTTC. The variable domain in full, completed from reference TRBV15 and TRBJ2-7, reads DAMVIQNPRYQVTQFGKPVTLSCSQTLNHNVMYWYQQKSSQAPKLLFHYYDKDFNNEADTPDNFQSRRPNTSFCFLDIRSPGLGDTAMYLCATSSEMGYEQYFGPGTRLTVT.